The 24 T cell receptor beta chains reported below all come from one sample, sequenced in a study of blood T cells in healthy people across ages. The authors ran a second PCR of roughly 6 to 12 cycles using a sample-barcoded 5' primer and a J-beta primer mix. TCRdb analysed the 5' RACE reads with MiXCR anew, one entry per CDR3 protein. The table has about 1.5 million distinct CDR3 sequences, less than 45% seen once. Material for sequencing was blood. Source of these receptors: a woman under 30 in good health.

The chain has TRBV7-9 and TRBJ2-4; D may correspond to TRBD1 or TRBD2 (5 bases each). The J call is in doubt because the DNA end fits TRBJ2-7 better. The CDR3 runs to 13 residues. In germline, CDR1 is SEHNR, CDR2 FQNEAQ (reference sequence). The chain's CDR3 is CASSFSGTGEQYF. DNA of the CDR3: TGTGCCAGCAGCTTCAGTGGGACGGGCGAGCAGTACTTC.

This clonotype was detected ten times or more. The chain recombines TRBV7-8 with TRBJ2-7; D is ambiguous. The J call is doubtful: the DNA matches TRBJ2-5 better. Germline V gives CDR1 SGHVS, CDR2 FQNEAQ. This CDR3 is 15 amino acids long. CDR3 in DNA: TGTGCCAGCAGCTTAGTGGATGGCCCCCACAAGACCCAGTACTTC. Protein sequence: CASSLVDGPHKTQYF.

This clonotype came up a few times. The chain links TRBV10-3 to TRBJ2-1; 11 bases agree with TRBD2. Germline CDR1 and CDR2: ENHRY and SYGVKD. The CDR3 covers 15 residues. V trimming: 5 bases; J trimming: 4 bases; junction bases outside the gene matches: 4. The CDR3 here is CAISQGTSGYNEQFF. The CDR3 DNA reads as TGTGCCATCAGTCAAGGGACTAGCGGTTACAATGAGCAGTTCTTC.

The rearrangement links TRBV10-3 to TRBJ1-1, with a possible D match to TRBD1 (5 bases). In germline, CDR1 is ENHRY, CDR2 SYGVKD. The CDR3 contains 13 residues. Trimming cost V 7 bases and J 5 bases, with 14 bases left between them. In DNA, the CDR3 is TGTGCCATCACGGTCCTGGGGGGGACTGAAGCTTTCTTT. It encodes CAITVLGGTEAFF.

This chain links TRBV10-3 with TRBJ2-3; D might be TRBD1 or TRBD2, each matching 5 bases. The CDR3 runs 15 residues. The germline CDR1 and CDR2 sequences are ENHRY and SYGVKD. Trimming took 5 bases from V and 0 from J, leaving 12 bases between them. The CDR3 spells CAISRDGPSTDTQYF. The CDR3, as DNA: TGTGCCATCAGTCGGGACGGCCCTAGCACAGATACGCAGTATTTT.

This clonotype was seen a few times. The CDR3 is CASKDRGSGYTF. DNA of the CDR3: TGTGCCAGCAAGGACAGGGGAAGTGGCTACACCTTC. The chain carries TRBV7-2 and TRBJ1-2; 9 nucleotides match TRBD1. This CDR3 has 12 residues. Germline lookup yields CDR1 SGHTA and CDR2 FQGNSA. Unmatched junction bases numbered 4, after V lost 7 bases and J lost 7 bases.

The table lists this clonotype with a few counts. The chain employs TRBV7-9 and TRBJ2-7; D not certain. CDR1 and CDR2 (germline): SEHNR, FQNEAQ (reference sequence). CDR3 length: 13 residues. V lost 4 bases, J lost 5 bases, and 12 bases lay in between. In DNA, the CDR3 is TGTGCCAGCAGCTCGCGGAGCTTAGACGAGCAGTACTTC. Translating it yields CASSSRSLDEQYF. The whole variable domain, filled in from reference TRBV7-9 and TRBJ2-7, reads DTGVSQNPRHKITKRGQNVTFRCDPISEHNRLYWYRQTLGQGPEFLTYFQNEAQLEKSRLLSDRFSAERPKGSFSTLEIQRTEQGDSAMYLCASSSRSLDEQYFGPGTRLTVT.

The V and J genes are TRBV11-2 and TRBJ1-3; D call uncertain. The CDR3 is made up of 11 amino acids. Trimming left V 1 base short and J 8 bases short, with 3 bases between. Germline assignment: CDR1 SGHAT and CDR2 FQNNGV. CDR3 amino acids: CASSLVDTIYF. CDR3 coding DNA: TGTGCCAGCAGCTTAGTGGACACCATATATTTT.

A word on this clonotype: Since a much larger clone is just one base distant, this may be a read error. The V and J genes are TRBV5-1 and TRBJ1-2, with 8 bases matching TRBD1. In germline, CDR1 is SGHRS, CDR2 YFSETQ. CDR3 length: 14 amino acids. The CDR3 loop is CAGSLDRENYGYTF. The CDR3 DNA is TGCGCCGGCAGCTTGGACAGGGAGAACTATGGCTACACCTTC.

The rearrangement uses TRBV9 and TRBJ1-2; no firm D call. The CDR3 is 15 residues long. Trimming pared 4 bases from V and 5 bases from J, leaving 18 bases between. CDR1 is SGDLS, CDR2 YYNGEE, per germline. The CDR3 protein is CASSPRRDPFYGYTF. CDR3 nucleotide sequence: TGTGCCAGCAGCCCACGACGGGATCCTTTTTATGGCTACACCTTC. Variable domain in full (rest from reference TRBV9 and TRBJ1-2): DSGVTQTPKHLITATGQRVTLRCSPRSGDLSVYWYQQSLDQGLQFLIQYYNGEERAKGNILERFSAQQFPDLHSELNLSSLELGDSALYFCASSPRRDPFYGYTFGSGTRLTVV.

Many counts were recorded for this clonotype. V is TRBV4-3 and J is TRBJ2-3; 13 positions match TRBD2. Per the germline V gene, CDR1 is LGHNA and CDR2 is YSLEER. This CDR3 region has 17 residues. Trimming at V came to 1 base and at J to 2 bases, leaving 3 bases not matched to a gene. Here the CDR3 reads CASSQAGTSGTTDTQYF. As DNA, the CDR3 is TGCGCCAGCAGCCAAGCCGGGACTAGCGGGACCACAGATACGCAGTATTTT.

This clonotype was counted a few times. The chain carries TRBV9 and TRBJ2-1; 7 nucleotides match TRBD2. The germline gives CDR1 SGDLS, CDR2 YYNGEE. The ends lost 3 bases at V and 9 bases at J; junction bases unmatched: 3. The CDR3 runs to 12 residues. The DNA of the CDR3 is TGTGCCAGCAGCGCAAGGGAGGGTGAGCAGTTCTTC. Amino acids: CASSAREGEQFF.

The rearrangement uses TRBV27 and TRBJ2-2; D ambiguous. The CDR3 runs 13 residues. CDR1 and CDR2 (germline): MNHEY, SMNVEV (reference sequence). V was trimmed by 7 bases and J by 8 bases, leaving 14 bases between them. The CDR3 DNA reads TGTGCCAGCACAATTAACCGGGCGGGGGAGCTGTTTTTT. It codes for CASTINRAGELFF.

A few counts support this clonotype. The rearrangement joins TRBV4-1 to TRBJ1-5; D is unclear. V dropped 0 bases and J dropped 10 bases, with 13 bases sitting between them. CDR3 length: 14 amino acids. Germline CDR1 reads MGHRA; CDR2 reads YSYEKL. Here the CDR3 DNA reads TGCGCCAGCAGCCAAGAGGCCGGCGAAACACCCCAGCATTTT. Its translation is CASSQEAGETPQHF.

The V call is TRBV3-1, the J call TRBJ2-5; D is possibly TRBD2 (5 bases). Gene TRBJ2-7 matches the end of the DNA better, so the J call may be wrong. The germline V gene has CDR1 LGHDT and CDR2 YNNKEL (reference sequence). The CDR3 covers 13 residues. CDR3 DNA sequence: TGTGCCAGCAGCCTCCGGACTGGGTTCGAGCAGTACTTC. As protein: CASSLRTGFEQYF.

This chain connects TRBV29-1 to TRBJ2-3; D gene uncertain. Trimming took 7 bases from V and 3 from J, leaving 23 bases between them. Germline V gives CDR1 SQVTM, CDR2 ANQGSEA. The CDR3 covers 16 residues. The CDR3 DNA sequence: TGCAGCGGATCTCGCCAGGAAGAGGCCGCAACAGATACGCAGTATTTT. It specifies CSGSRQEEAATDTQYF.

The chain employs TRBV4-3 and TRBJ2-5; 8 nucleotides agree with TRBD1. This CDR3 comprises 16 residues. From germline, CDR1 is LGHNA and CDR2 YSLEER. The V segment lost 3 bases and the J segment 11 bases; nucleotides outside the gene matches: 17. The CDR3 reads CASSQDGQGAWDEQYF. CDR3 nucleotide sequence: TGCGCCAGCAGCCAGGACGGACAGGGAGCTTGGGATGAGCAGTACTTC.

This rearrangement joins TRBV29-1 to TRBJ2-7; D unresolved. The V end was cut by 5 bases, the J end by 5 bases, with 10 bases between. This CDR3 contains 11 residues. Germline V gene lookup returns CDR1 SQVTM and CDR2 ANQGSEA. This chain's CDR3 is CSVRAVHEQYF. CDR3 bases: TGCAGCGTTCGGGCGGTCCACGAGCAGTACTTC.

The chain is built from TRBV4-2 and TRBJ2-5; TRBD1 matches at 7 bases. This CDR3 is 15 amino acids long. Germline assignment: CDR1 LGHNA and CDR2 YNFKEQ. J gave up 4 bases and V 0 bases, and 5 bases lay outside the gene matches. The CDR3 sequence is CASSQDPTGRETQYF. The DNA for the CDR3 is TGTGCCAGCAGCCAAGATCCGACAGGGCGAGAGACCCAGTACTTC.

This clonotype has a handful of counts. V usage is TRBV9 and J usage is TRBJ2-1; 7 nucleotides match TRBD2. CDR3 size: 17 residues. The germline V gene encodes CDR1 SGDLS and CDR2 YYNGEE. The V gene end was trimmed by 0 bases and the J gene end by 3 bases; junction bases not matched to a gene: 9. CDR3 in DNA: TGTGCCAGCAGCGTAGCGGGGACTACCGGAATCTACAATGAGCAGTTCTTC. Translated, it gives CASSVAGTTGIYNEQFF.

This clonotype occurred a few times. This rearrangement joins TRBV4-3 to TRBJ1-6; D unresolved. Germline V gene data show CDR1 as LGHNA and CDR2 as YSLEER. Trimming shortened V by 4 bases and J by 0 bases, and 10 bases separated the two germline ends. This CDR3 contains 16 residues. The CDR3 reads CASSPVRGSYNSPLHF. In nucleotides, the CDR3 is TGCGCCAGCAGCCCCGTGCGTGGCTCCTATAATTCACCCCTCCACTTT.

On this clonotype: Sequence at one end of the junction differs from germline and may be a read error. CDR3 residues: CVSMNYVGPAVHNEQFF. The CDR3 nucleotides are TGTGTCAGCATGAACTACGTAGGGCCGGCAGTCCACAATGAGCAGTTCTTC. This rearrangement joins TRBV11-2 to TRBJ2-1; D gene unclear. The germline V gene has CDR1 SGHAT and CDR2 FQNNGV. The CDR3 runs 17 residues.

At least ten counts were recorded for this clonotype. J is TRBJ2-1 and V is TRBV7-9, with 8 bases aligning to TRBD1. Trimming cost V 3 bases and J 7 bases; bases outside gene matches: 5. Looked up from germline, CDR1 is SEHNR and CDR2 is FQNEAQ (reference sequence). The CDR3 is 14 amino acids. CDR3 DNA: TGTGCCAGCAGCTTTGACAGGGGAGGAAATGAGCAGTTCTTC. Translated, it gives CASSFDRGGNEQFF.

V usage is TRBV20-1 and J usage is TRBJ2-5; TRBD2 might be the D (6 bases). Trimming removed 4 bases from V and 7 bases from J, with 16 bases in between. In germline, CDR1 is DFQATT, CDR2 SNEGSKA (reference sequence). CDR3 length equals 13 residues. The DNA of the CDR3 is TGCAGTGCTATGGGACTGGGGGGTGGGACCCAGTACTTC. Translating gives CSAMGLGGGTQYF.